What follows are 8 T cell receptor beta chains derived from one specimen sequenced in a study of T cells in tumors after PD-1 blockade. The assay was immunoSEQ multiplex PCR, and TCRdb's table has in-frame clones only and misses some. Of 55,000 to 65,000 clones listed, over 75% are singletons. This sample comprised PBMCs, obtained before anti-PD-1 treatment. The receptors originated from a human donor with basal cell carcinoma.

The J gene is TRBJ1-1, the V gene TRBV30; 7 bases map to TRBD1. The CDR3 consists of 13 residues. V gave up 3 bases and J gave up 1 base; unmatched junction bases: 2. The germline V gene encodes CDR1 GTSNPN and CDR2 SVGIG (reference sequence). The CDR3 nucleotides read TGTGCCTGGAGCACAGGGGAGAACACTGAAGCTTTCTTT. Residues: CAWSTGENTEAFF.

This clone qualifies as medium-sized (0.01 to 0.1%). V and J are TRBV19 and TRBJ2-7; 7 bases agree with TRBD1. Germline V gene lookup returns CDR1 LNHDA and CDR2 SQIVND (reference sequence). Unmatched junction bases numbered 15, after V lost 10 bases and J lost 9 bases. The CDR3 runs 13 residues. DNA of the CDR3: TGTGCCACAAGACAGGGATTAGCCGGAGGGCAGTACTTC. Protein sequence: CATRQGLAGGQYF.

J is TRBJ1-1 and V is TRBV6-5; D ambiguous. V lost 6 bases and J 4 bases, leaving 15 bases between the germline ends. CDR3 length: 14 residues. Germline V gene sequence: CDR1 MNHEY, CDR2 SVGAGI. The CDR3 loop reads CASRPRAGATEAFF. The CDR3, as DNA: TGTGCCAGCAGGCCTCGGGCGGGAGCCACTGAAGCTTTCTTT.

The chain carries TRBV6-5 and TRBJ2-7; D is tentatively TRBD1 or TRBD2 (5 bases each). Germline V CDR1 and CDR2: MNHEY, SVGAGI. V was pared by 7 bases and J by 2 bases, with 15 bases between. The CDR3 runs to 14 residues. The CDR3 DNA is TGTGCCAGCACCTCCGGGACCGAGGCCTACGAGCAGTACTTC. It is translated as CASTSGTEAYEQYF.

This chain joins TRBV18 and TRBJ2-2; no definite D call. CDR3 length equals 14 residues. Germline V gives CDR1 KGHSH, CDR2 LQKENI. Trimming cost V 6 bases and J 3 bases, with 11 bases left between them. CDR3 in DNA: TGTGCCAGCTCCCGGCGGAGTGACACCGGGGAGCTGTTTTTT. This encodes CASSRRSDTGELFF.

This clone has a handful of counts. The chain carries TRBV19 and TRBJ2-3, with D perhaps being TRBD1 or TRBD2 (5 bases each). V was trimmed by 7 bases and J by 0 bases, leaving 14 bases between them. CDR1 is LNHDA and CDR2 is SQIVND in the germline V gene (reference sequence). The CDR3 contains 15 residues. The CDR3 here is CASNPHGTSTDTQYF. In DNA, the CDR3 is TGTGCCAGTAATCCCCACGGGACGAGCACAGATACGCAGTATTTT.

This chain uses TRBV4-2 with TRBJ2-5, with 7 positions matching TRBD2. The CDR3 runs to 14 residues. V lost 1 base to trimming and J lost 1 base; unmatched junction nucleotides: 0. The germline CDR1 and CDR2 sequences are LGHNA and YNFKEQ. CDR3 DNA sequence: TGTGCCAGCAGCCAAGGGACTAGCCAAGAGACCCAGTACTTC. This translates into CASSQGTSQETQYF.

The chain couples TRBV7-2 to TRBJ2-1, with 9 positions matching TRBD1. J gave up 5 bases and V 5 bases, and 7 bases lay outside the gene matches. This CDR3 comprises 15 residues. Per the germline V gene, CDR1 is SGHTA and CDR2 is FQGNSA. DNA of the CDR3: TGTGCCAGCAGCGTTCGACAGGGGGGGAACAATGAGCAGTTCTTC. It is translated as CASSVRQGGNNEQFF.